The clone carrying this T cell receptor (beta chain) appeared a few times. Its antigen is currently unknown. Researchers took RNA transcripts and amplified TCR beta CDR3 regions from them. After a first-round RT-PCR with HTBI primers, a second-round multiplex PCR was run. Each CDR3 protein gets one entry after TCRdb re-called the multiplex PCR reads with MiXCR. The sample includes around 1.1 million distinct CDR3 sequences, about two fifths of them seen just once. This sample is drawn from a study of Graves' ophthalmopathy and Graves' hyperthyroidism. Study observations and caveats: Detection in blood was also observed for most expanded thyroid clonotypes above 0.001 frequency. For separating ophthalmopathy from stable hyperthyroidism, a 13-signature model gave roughly 90% sensitivity and roughly 83% specificity. The model's prediction of ophthalmopathy progression had about 70% sensitivity and around 78% specificity.

The length of the CDR3 is 12 residues. Germline-derived CDR1 and CDR2 are SQVTM and ANQGSEA. The diagnosis combined clinical symptoms, thyroxine, TRAb, thyroid ultrasound and orbital computed tomography scans. The TCR originated in an adult man with Graves' hyperthyroidism. Material: peripheral blood or thyroid tissue (not recorded which). This chain links TRBV29-1 with TRBJ2-7, with D unclear. The DNA end favors TRBJ2-1, so the J call may be wrong. CDR3 sequence: CSVELGSDEQFF. CDR3 in DNA: TGCAGCGTTGAGTTAGGATCCGATGAGCAGTTCTTC.